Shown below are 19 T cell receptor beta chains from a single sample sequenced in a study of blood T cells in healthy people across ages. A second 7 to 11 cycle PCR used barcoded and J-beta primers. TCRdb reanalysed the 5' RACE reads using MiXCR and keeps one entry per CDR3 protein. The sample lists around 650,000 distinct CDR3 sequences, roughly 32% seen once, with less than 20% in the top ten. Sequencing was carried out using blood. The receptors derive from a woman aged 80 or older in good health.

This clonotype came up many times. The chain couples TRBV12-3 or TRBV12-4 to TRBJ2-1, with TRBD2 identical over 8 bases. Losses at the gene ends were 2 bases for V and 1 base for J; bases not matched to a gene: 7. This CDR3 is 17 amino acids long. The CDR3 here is CASSLSQRGGSYNEQFF. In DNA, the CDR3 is TGTGCCAGCAGTTTATCCCAACGGGGGGGATCCTACAATGAGCAGTTCTTC.

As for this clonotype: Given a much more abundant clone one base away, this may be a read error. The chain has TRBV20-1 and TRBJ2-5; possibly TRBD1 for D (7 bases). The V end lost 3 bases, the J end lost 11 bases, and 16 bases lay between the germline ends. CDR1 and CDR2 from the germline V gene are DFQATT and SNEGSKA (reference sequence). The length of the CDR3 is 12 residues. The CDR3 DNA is TGCAGTGCTAGCAGGGGGGCGGGTGAGCAGTACTTC. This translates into CSASRGAGEQYF.

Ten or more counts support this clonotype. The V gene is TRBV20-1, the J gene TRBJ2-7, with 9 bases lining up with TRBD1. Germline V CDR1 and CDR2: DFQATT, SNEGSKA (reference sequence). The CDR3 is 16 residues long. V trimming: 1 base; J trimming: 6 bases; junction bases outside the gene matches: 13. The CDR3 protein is CSARVSVGTGFREQYF. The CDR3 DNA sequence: TGCAGTGCTAGAGTCTCTGTTGGGACAGGGTTCCGCGAGCAGTACTTC.

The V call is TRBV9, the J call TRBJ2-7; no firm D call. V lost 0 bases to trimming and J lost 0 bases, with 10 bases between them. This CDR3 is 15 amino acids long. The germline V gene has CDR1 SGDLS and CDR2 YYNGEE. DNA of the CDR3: TGTGCCAGCAGCGTAGGGCAGGAGCTCTCCTACGAGCAGTACTTC. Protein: CASSVGQELSYEQYF. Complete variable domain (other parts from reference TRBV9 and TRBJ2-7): DSGVTQTPKHLITATGQRVTLRCSPRSGDLSVYWYQQSLDQGLQFLIQYYNGEERAKGNILERFSAQQFPDLHSELNLSSLELGDSALYFCASSVGQELSYEQYFGPGTRLTVT.

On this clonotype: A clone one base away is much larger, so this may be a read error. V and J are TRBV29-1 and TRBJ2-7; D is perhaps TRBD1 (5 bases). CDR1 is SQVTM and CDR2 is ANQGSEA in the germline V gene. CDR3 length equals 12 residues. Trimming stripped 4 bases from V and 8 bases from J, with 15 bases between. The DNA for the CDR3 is TGCAGCGTTGTGGTGGGGCAAGTCAAGCAGTACTTC. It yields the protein CSVVVGQVKQYF.

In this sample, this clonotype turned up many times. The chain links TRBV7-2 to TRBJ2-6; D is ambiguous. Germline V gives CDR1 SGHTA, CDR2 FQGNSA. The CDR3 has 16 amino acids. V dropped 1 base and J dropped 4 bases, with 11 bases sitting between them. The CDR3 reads CASSLVEVLGANVLTF. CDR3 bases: TGTGCCAGCAGCTTAGTCGAGGTTCTCGGGGCCAACGTCCTGACTTTC.

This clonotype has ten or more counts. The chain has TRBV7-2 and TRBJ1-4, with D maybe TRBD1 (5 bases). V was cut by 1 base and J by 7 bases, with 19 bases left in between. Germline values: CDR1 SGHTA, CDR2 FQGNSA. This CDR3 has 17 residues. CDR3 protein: CASSLDPQETGTEKLFF. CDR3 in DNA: TGTGCCAGCAGCTTAGACCCACAGGAGACGGGTACTGAAAAACTGTTTTTT. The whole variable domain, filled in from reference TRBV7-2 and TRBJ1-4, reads GAGVSQSPSNKVTEKGKDVELRCDPISGHTALYWYRQSLGQGLEFLIYFQGNSAPDKSGLPSDRFSAERTGGSVSTLTIQRTQQEDSAVYLCASSLDPQETGTEKLFFGSGTQLSVL.

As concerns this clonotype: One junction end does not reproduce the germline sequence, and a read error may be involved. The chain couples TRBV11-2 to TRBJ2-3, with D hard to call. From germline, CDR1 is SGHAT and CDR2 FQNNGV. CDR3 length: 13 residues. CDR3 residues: CASSSRDTDTQYF. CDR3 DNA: TGCGCCAGCAGCTCTAGAGACACAGATACGCAGTATTTT.

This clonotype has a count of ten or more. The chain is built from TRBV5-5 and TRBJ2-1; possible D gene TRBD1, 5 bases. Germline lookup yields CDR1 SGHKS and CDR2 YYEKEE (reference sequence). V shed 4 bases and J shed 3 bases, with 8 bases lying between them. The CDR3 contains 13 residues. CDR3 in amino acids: CASSLDIYNEQFF. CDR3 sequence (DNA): TGTGCCAGCAGCCTGGACATCTACAATGAGCAGTTCTTC.

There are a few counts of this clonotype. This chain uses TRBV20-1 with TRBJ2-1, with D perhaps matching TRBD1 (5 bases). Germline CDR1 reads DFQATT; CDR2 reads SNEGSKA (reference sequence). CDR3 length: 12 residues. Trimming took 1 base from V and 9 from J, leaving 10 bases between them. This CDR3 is CSARGVGAEQFF. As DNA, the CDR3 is TGCAGTGCTAGAGGGGTAGGGGCTGAGCAGTTCTTC.

The CDR3 spells CASRPGTPAPEAFF. In DNA form, the CDR3 reads TGTGCCAGCAGGCCCGGGACCCCTGCTCCTGAAGCTTTCTTT. The rearrangement joins TRBV28 to TRBJ1-1; tentatively, D is TRBD1 (5 bases). The V gene's germline CDR1 is MDHEN and CDR2 SYDVKM. V was pared by 6 bases and J by 6 bases, with 17 bases between. The CDR3 is made up of 14 amino acids.

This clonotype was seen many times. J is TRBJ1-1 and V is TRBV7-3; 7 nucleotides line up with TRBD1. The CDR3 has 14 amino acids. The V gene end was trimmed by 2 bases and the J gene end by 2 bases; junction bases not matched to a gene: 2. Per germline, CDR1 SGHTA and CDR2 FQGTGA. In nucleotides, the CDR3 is TGTGCCAGCAGCTTAGAGGGGGCAAACACTGAAGCTTTCTTT. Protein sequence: CASSLEGANTEAFF.

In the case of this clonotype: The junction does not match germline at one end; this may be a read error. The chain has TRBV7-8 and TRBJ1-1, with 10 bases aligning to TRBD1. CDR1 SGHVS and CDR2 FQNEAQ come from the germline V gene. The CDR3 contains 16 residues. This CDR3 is CTSSLPGTGVNTEAFF. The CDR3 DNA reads TGTACCAGCAGCTTACCCGGGACAGGGGTGAACACTGAAGCTTTCTTT. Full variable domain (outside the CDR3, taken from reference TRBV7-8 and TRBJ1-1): GAGVSQSPRYKVAKRGQDVALRCDPISGHVSLFWYQQALGQGPEFLTYFQNEAQLDKSGLPSDRFFAERPEGSVSTLKIQRTQQEDSAVYLCTSSLPGTGVNTEAFFGQGTRLTVV.

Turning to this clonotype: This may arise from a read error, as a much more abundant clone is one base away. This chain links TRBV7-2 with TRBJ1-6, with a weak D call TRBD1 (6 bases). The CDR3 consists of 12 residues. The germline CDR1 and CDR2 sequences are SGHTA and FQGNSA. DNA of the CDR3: TGTGCCAGCAGTCCGCAGGGGTCACCCCCCCACTTT. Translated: CASSPQGSPPHF.

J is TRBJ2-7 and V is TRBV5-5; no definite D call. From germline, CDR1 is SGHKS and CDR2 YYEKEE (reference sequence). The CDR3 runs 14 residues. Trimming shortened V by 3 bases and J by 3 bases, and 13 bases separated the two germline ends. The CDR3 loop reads CASSWADGVYEQYF. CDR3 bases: TGTGCCAGCAGCTGGGCCGACGGTGTCTACGAGCAGTACTTC. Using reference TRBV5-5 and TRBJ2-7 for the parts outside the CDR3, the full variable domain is DAGVTQSPTHLIKTRGQQVTLRCSPISGHKSVSWYQQVLGQGPQFIFQYYEKEERGRGNFPDRFSARQFPNYSSELNVNALLLGDSALYLCASSWADGVYEQYFGPGTRLTVT.

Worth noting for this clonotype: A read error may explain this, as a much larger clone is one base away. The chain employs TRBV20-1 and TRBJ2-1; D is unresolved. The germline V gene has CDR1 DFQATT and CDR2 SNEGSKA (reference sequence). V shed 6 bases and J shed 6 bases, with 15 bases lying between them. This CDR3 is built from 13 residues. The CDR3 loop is CSAPRPRTNEQFF. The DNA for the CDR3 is TGCAGTGCCCCCCGGCCCCGGACCAATGAGCAGTTCTTC.

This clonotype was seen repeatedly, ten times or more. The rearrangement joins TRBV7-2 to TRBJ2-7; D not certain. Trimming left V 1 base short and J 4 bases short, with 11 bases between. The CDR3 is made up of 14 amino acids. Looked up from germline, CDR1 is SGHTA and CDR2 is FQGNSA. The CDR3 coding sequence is TGTGCCAGCAGCTTAGTATCCACCGGGTACGAGCAGTACTTC. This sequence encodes CASSLVSTGYEQYF. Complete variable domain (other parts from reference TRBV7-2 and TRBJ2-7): GAGVSQSPSNKVTEKGKDVELRCDPISGHTALYWYRQSLGQGLEFLIYFQGNSAPDKSGLPSDRFSAERTGGSVSTLTIQRTQQEDSAVYLCASSLVSTGYEQYFGPGTRLTVT.

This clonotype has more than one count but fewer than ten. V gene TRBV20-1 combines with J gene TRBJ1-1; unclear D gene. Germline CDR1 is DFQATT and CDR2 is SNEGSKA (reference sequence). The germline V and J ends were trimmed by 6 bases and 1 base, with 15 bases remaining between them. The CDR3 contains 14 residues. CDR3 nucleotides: TGCAGTGCCCCCCTCGGGTACGGGAACACTGAAGCTTTCTTT. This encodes CSAPLGYGNTEAFF.

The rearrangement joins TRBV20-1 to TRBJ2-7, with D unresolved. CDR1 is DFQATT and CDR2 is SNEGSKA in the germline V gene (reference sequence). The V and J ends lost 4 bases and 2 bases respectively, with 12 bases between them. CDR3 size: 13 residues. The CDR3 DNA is TGCAGTGCTAATCGAGGCAGCACCTACGAGCAGTACTTC. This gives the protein CSANRGSTYEQYF.